Included here is one T cell receptor beta chain sequence, with context. This clone showed up just a few times. Its antigen is unknown. It has no much larger one-base neighbor in the sample; base qualities were not kept. The library came from the immunoSEQ multiplex PCR assay. For the multiplex PCR, a mixture combining 60 forward primers for TCR Vbeta segments and 13 reverse primers for TCR Jbeta segments was used. The CDR3 region of rearranged TCR beta genes was amplified from genomic DNA with a multiplex PCR assay. The Illumina HiSeq System was used to sequence the amplified TCR beta libraries as 87-base-pair reads. As for the original processing: In a later analysis, around 80 million unique TCR beta chains were counted across the roughly 670 repertoires, and roughly 10 million of these chains were shared by at least two donors. Raw reads were error-corrected and collapsed into unique sequences with a nearest-neighbor algorithm that merged closely related sequences to remove PCR and sequencing errors. Alignment of CDR3 sequences to IMGT reference sequences was used to assign V, D and J gene segments. For a sequence to be retained, at least a six-nucleotide match to both a V gene segment and a J gene segment was required. Rearrangements were called productive when the CDR3 lacked stop codons and stayed in frame with V and J; all others were non-productive. Following IMGT convention, CDR3 was defined as the stretch from the second conserved V-encoded cysteine up to the conserved J-encoded phenylalanine. The earlier analysis of fewer than 750 of the donors excluded sequences that lacked an unambiguous match to a single V gene segment. In an earlier analysis of 587 of the donors, V segments were called functional above 56.7% productive rearrangements and were called segregating when the between-donor standard deviation exceeded 5%. A statistical classification framework was built for diagnosing cytomegalovirus status from the catalog of TCR beta chain sequences. In a later analysis, V and J genes were assigned by comparing TCR nucleotide sequences against IMGT/GENE-DB human TR gene sequences. Using the TCRdist pipeline, a later analysis assigned CDR3 sequences along with most-parsimonious VDJ recombination scenarios. In a later analysis, each TCR beta chain was defined by its CDR3 amino acid sequence together with its V-gene family, and reads without a unique V-gene family were excluded. To address suspected cross-contamination and a sequencing artifact, a later analysis removed a few hundred highly shared, low-generation-probability nucleotide sequences. A later analysis calculated a clonal expansion index for each public chain from normalized within-repertoire ranks of inferred template counts. In a later analysis, generation probabilities were computed with a VDJ recombination model fitted to out-of-frame rearrangements, and the resulting probabilities were checked against IGoR. In a later analysis, hypergeometric tests were used to score TCR-TCR, TCR-HLA and TCR-CMV co-occurrence, with a repertoire-size bias correction applied to TCR pairs. In a later analysis, false discovery rates were estimated by permuting HLA or CMV assignments 20 times. In a later analysis, co-occurring TCRs were grouped using DBSCAN, with TCRdist sequence similarity added in when clustering inside HLA-allele-positive subsets. For co-occurrence clustering, repertoires with fewer than 30,000 or more than 120,000 public chains were excluded, along with roughly 5 repertoires with anomalous nucleotide sharing. TCRdb mirrors the immuneACCESS table, restricted to in-frame sequences. Some clones are absent from its copies; in checked studies, under half trace to an unresolved V gene, and the reason for the others is unknown. V, J and clone size are those of that table, while D and trimming were read from the DNA. In all, the sample holds more than 110,000 clones, and 60% to 75% of those were seen once. The biggest ten clones account for about 7% of the sample.

This sample is part of a study of cytomegalovirus exposure and HLA in healthy donors (TCRdb year 2017). With respect to the entire study: In an earlier analysis of roughly 590 of the donors, approximately 300 Gb of sequence data and 117 million unique TCR beta sequences from 150 million to 200 million T cells were reported. Alongside the repertoire data, information on donor age, sex, ethnicity and CMV serostatus was compiled. About five DR-DQ haplotypes were treated as single units for association and clustering because of strong linkage in the cohort. HLA typing included class I and class II loci at four-digit resolution. Across some 400 genotyped donors of the cohort, an average of approximately 240,000 unique TCR beta nucleotide sequences per donor were sequenced, and about a sixth of those sequences were non-productive. An earlier analysis of 587 of the donors used high-throughput TCR beta sequencing to judge whether each TCR beta V gene segment behaved as functional or pseudogenic. To predict cytomegalovirus infection status, the study brought together high-throughput TCR immunosequencing, statistical association of individual TCRs with disease status, and machine learning. The study used immunosequencing to profile the T cell repertoires of approximately 650 subjects and linked those repertoires to cytomegalovirus serostatus. Typing coverage varied by locus: roughly 629-630 donors for A, B, C, DRB1 and DQB1; more than 500 for DQA1; approximately 570 for DPA1; fewer than 480 for DPB1. A later analysis re-examined previously published TCR beta repertoires from roughly 650 donors and added high-resolution HLA genotyping to investigate patterns of TCR occurrence. Genome-wide SNP genotypes for about 60% of the 666 donors were used in a later genetic analysis, which treated that subset as a discovery cohort. All discovery cohort repertoires had been generated using a single sequencing platform. The later analysis used no new phenotypic data to find candidate immune exposures, relying instead on TCR beta sequences and their occurrence across donors. Among the roughly 400 genotyped donors, around 79% belonged to the genetic ancestry cluster associated with self-reported Caucasian donors. A separate validation cohort of roughly 130 different subjects was used in addition to the approximately 670-subject first cohort. The study aimed to test whether cataloging public T cell receptors could reveal signatures of past pathogen exposure. Approximately 300 gigabases of sequencing data and roughly 81 million unique TCR sequences made up an early release that covered approximately 650 HLA-typed donors. What the authors observed across the whole study: A total of fewer than 200 TCR beta chains were listed by the study as associated with cytomegalovirus. The classifier was reported to diagnose cytomegalovirus status with high specificity and sensitivity in both the original and validation cohorts. An earlier analysis of approximately 540 of the donors showed that most TCR beta V segments appeared in productive rearrangements either about 87% or about 30% of the time, which broadly matched IMGT annotations. Most TCR sequences were seen in very few donors, while some public TCRs were found in many individuals. Some IMGT-functional V segments, including TRBV6-2 and TRBV6-3, could not be distinguished by the 87-base-pair reads and were therefore excluded. A further reported finding was that TCR beta sequences accurately predicted the HLA-A and HLA-B alleles for most subjects in the first cohort. This cohort had only TCR beta chains sequenced, and the lack of alpha or paired-chain data limited which features could be detected. A cluster of highly shared sequence variants was judged likely to represent a technical artifact of the sequencing pipeline. Sequencing depth was assumed to be roughly uniform across donors in the presence/absence analyses, though that assumption may not hold. A later genetic analysis reported fewer N-insertions in productive TCRs among donors in an Asian-associated ancestry cluster than the roughly 620-donor mean. The authors suggested that the approach could potentially be extended to other disease states and immunological phenotypes. Because counts were too low, 15 or so rarely observed V segments, including chromosome 9 orphons, were excluded from the earlier analysis of fewer than 650 of the donors. Because HLA typing was unavailable for some donors at each locus, only the typed subset was used in association tests. A few of the identified cytomegalovirus-associated TCR beta chains were confirmed in vitro to be specific for cytomegalovirus antigens. An association between a missense DCLRE1C variant and V-gene and J-gene trimming of TCR beta chains was found in a later genetic analysis and replicated in an independent cohort. When HLA alleles, especially DR and DQ, strongly co-occurred, attributing TCR associations to individual alleles was difficult. A later analysis found that HLA-associated TCR beta chains were more clonally expanded and had lower generation probabilities than equally common non-associated chains. A later analysis found that most CMV-associated TCR beta chains appeared HLA-restricted, with HLA associations seemingly driven largely by CMV exposure. Immune exposure information for the cohort was limited to CMV serostatus. In a later analysis, the rate of TCR association differed among HLA loci, with DRB1 alleles having the most associated TCRs and HLA-C alleles having the fewest. A later analysis associated 16,951 TCR beta sequences with specific HLA alleles at a false discovery rate of 0.05. Linkage disequilibrium might explain the correlated functional status among segregating V segments, but an unknown experimental factor could not be excluded. In a later analysis, several top co-occurrence clusters were reported to appear linked to parvovirus B19, influenza, CMV and Epstein-Barr virus.

From its cysteine to its phenylalanine, the CDR3 spans 12 amino acids. This entry keeps only the CDR3 DNA: 36 bases, framed from base 1. The trim is 0 bases for V and 7 bases for J, with a gap of 6 bases between the germline ends. CDR1 MGHRA and CDR2 YSYEKL were looked up in the germline V gene. In total, roughly 710 healthy bone marrow donors made up the cohort. At the time of sampling, every cohort member was nominally healthy, though immune exposures that went unrecorded were likely present. The donor was CMV seronegative and belonged to the group of under 400 seronegative cohort members. A peripheral blood sample was collected from each donor, and TCR beta sequencing was performed on peripheral blood mononuclear cells. Genomic DNA was extracted from the blood cell samples with the Qiagen DNeasy Blood Extraction Kit.

Sample: PBMCs. The clonotype was recovered from a man aged 25-45 years in good health and CMV-seronegative. The V and J genes are TRBV4-1 and TRBJ1-1; the D gene assignment is ambiguous. The DNA sequence is TGCGCCAGCAGCCAAGATCTCCTTGAAGCTTTCTTT. Its product reads: CASSQDLLEAFF.